Listed below are T cell receptor beta chains from one sample, sequenced in a study of cytomegalovirus exposure and HLA in healthy donors. The table came from immunoSEQ multiplex PCR; TCRdb's copy has only in-frame clones and leaves some out. The sample records 100,000 to 140,000 clones, about three quarters being singletons. What was sequenced was PBMCs. These receptors were taken from a young man in good health and CMV-seronegative. CDR3s include the opening cysteine and the closing phenylalanine or tryptophan. The D gene is left open where the match is weak. The listing skips clone size in some rows; elsewhere it reads once, few, many or a size class.

J gene: TRBJ1-4; V gene: TRBV5-1; clone size: NA; CDR3 length: 13; D gene: NA; CDR3 DNA: TGCGCCAGCAGCGAGGTTCTCGGTGAAAAACTGTTTTTT; CDR3 protein: CASSEVLGEKLFF
J gene: TRBJ1-3; V gene: TRBV6-1; clone size: NA; CDR3 length: 16; D gene: TRBD1; CDR3 DNA: TGTGCCAGCAGTGTAACCCAGGGGGATGCTGGAAACACCATATATTTT; CDR3 protein: CASSVTQGDAGNTIYF
J gene: TRBJ1-5; V gene: TRBV19; clone size: NA; CDR3 length: 14; D gene: TRBD1; CDR3 DNA: TGTGCCAGTAGTATCGGACAGGGGAATCAGCCCCAGCATTTT; CDR3 protein: CASSIGQGNQPQHF
J gene: TRBJ2-6; V gene: TRBV9; clone size: NA; CDR3 length: 15; D gene: NA; CDR3 DNA: TGTGCCAGCAGCGTAAGCGGTTCCGGGGCCAACGTCCTGACTTTC; CDR3 protein: CASSVSGSGANVLTF
J gene: TRBJ1-2; V gene: TRBV30; clone size: NA; CDR3 length: 15; D gene: NA; CDR3 DNA: TGTGCCTGGAGTTCCGCAGGAGGAGGGGTCGGTGGCTACACCTTC; CDR3 protein: CAWSSAGGGVGGYTF
J gene: TRBJ1-4; V gene: TRBV27; clone size: NA; CDR3 length: 14; D gene: NA; CDR3 DNA: TGTGCCAGCAGCCCAAGAGGAGCTAATGAAAAACTGTTTTTT; CDR3 protein: CASSPRGANEKLFF
J gene: TRBJ1-2; V gene: TRBV5-1; clone size: NA; CDR3 length: 14; D gene: TRBD1; CDR3 DNA: TGCGCCAGCAGCTATACAGGGGGGGATTATGGCTACACCTTC; CDR3 protein: CASSYTGGDYGYTF
J gene: TRBJ1-2; V gene: TRBV21-1; clone size: NA; CDR3 length: 15; D gene: NA; CDR3 DNA: TGTGCCAGCAGCAAATCCGGCGGCAGGGCCTATGGCTACACCTTC; CDR3 protein: CASSKSGGRAYGYTF
J gene: TRBJ2-3; V gene: TRBV7-3; clone size: NA; CDR3 length: 13; D gene: NA; CDR3 DNA: TGTGCCAGCAGCTTAATAGGGACTGATACGCAGTATTTT; CDR3 protein: CASSLIGTDTQYF
J gene: TRBJ1-2; V gene: TRBV28; clone size: few; CDR3 length: 14; D gene: NA; CDR3 DNA: TGTGCCAGCACCACTCTCGGGGGGGACTATGGCTACACCTTC; CDR3 protein: CASTTLGGDYGYTF
J gene: TRBJ1-1; V gene: TRBV6-6; clone size: NA; CDR3 length: 14; D gene: NA; CDR3 DNA: TGTGCCAGCACCCCGGAAGGTGCAGGTCGTGAAGCTTTCTTT; CDR3 protein: CASTPEGAGREAFF
J gene: TRBJ2-7; V gene: TRBV6-6; clone size: NA; CDR3 length: 14; D gene: TRBD1; CDR3 DNA: TGTGCCAGCAGACTGGACAGGGGTCCCTACGAGCAGTACTTC; CDR3 protein: CASRLDRGPYEQYF
J gene: TRBJ2-7; V gene: TRBV6-1; clone size: NA; CDR3 length: 15; D gene: NA; CDR3 DNA: TGTGCCAGCAGTGAAGCGTTTGCGGGCGGCTACGAGCAGTACTTC; CDR3 protein: CASSEAFAGGYEQYF
J gene: TRBJ1-1; V gene: TRBV28; clone size: NA; CDR3 length: 15; D gene: TRBD1; CDR3 DNA: TGTGCCAGCATCTCACTCCGGACAGGGAAACCTGAAGCTTTCTTT; CDR3 protein: CASISLRTGKPEAFF
J gene: TRBJ2-7; V gene: TRBV5-1; clone size: NA; CDR3 length: 13; D gene: NA; CDR3 DNA: TGCGCCAGCAGCTTGCGGGTGACCTACGAGCAGTACTTC; CDR3 protein: CASSLRVTYEQYF
J gene: TRBJ1-1; V gene: TRBV25-1; clone size: NA; CDR3 length: 13; D gene: NA; CDR3 DNA: TGTGCCAGCAGCCCCACCGGGGGGTTGAGGGCTTTCTTT; CDR3 protein: CASSPTGGLRAFF
J gene: TRBJ2-7; V gene: TRBV19; clone size: NA; CDR3 length: 15; D gene: TRBD2; CDR3 DNA: TGTGCCAGTAGGGGAGCGGGGATTAGCTCCTACGAGCAGTACTTC; CDR3 protein: CASRGAGISSYEQYF
J gene: TRBJ2-7; V gene: TRBV12-5; clone size: few; CDR3 length: 14; D gene: TRBD1; CDR3 DNA: TGTGCTAGTGGTTGGAAGGGACAGACCTACGAGCAGTACTTC; CDR3 protein: CASGWKGQTYEQYF
J gene: TRBJ2-5; V gene: TRBV7-2; clone size: many; CDR3 length: 14; D gene: NA; CDR3 DNA: TGTGCCAGCAGCTTAGGTCTAGCGTGGGGTTTCCAGTACTTC; CDR3 protein: CASSLGLAWGFQYF
J gene: TRBJ1-5; V gene: TRBV7-9; clone size: NA; CDR3 length: 15; D gene: TRBD1; CDR3 DNA: TGTGCCAGCAGCAAGGGACAGGGTGAGGGTCAGCCCCAGCATTTT; CDR3 protein: CASSKGQGEGQPQHF
J gene: TRBJ1-2; V gene: TRBV19; clone size: NA; CDR3 length: 13; D gene: NA; CDR3 DNA: TGTGCCAGTAGTATTTTCGAGGAATCAGGCTACACCTTC; CDR3 protein: CASSIFEESGYTF
J gene: TRBJ1-6; V gene: TRBV7-6; clone size: NA; CDR3 length: 14; D gene: NA; CDR3 DNA: TGTGCCAGCAGCTTGGCACAGCAAAATTCACCCCTCCACTTT; CDR3 protein: CASSLAQQNSPLHF
J gene: TRBJ2-1; V gene: TRBV11-2; clone size: NA; CDR3 length: 17; D gene: TRBD1; CDR3 DNA: TGTGCCAGCAGCTTATGGGACAGGCGGAGGTCCTACAATGAGCAGTTCTTC; CDR3 protein: CASSLWDRRRSYNEQFF
J gene: TRBJ1-1; V gene: TRBV2; clone size: few; CDR3 length: 17; D gene: NA; CDR3 DNA: TGTGCCAGCAGTGAGGACCGGGGTTCCTCGAGAAGGACTGAAGCTTTCTTT; CDR3 protein: CASSEDRGSSRRTEAFF
J gene: TRBJ1-1; V gene: TRBV9; clone size: NA; CDR3 length: 15; D gene: NA; CDR3 DNA: TGTGCCAGCAGCTCTCCACAGGGATATGTCACTGAAGCTTTCTTT; CDR3 protein: CASSSPQGYVTEAFF
J gene: TRBJ1-6; V gene: TRBV27; clone size: NA; CDR3 length: 15; D gene: NA; CDR3 DNA: TGTGCCAGCAGGGTGCCTATCAGGTATAATTCACCCCTCCACTTT; CDR3 protein: CASRVPIRYNSPLHF
J gene: TRBJ2-7; V gene: TRBV10-1; clone size: NA; CDR3 length: 14; D gene: NA; CDR3 DNA: TGCGCCAGCTCCCTGTCCCAGGGGCGATACGAGCAGTACTTC; CDR3 protein: CASSLSQGRYEQYF
J gene: TRBJ1-2; V gene: TRBV7-3; clone size: NA; CDR3 length: 14; D gene: NA; CDR3 DNA: TGTGCCAGCAGCTTGAATGGAGTCGACTATGGCTACACCTTC; CDR3 protein: CASSLNGVDYGYTF
J gene: TRBJ2-1; V gene: TRBV7-3; clone size: NA; CDR3 length: 15; D gene: TRBD1; CDR3 DNA: TGTGCCAGCAGCTTAACCCGACAGGGGTTCAATGAGCAGTTCTTC; CDR3 protein: CASSLTRQGFNEQFF